Each of the 3 T cell receptor beta chains below was sequenced from the same sample in a study of blood T cell repertoires in COVID-19 (TCRdb year 2020). The library relied on the immunoSEQ multiplex PCR assay. This immuneACCESS table, as held by TCRdb, lists in-frame sequences with V and J called but not all clones. Of the missing ones, under half trace to an unresolved V gene in checked studies; the others have no known cause. This sample gives 150,000 or so clones in total; roughly 85% of them show up just once. About 5.8% of the sample rests with the top ten. The sequenced sample was peripheral blood. The receptors come from a woman between 50 and 59 years old with COVID-19, enrolled during active disease.

This clone was counted only a few times. V and J are TRBV28 and TRBJ1-4, with D possibly TRBD1 on 6 matching bases. Germline lookup yields CDR1 MDHEN and CDR2 SYDVKM. Trimming took off 10 bases at V and 2 bases at J, with 14 bases between the two ends. The CDR3 contains 14 residues. The CDR3 sequence: CATVSGATNEKLFF. The CDR3 region has the DNA TGTGCCACCGTCTCAGGGGCGACTAATGAAAAACTGTTTTTT. The whole variable domain, filled in from reference TRBV28 and TRBJ1-4, reads DVKVTQSSRYLVKRTGEKVFLECVQDMDHENMFWYRQDPGLGLRLIYFSYDVKMKEKGDIPEGYSVSREKKERFSLILESASTNQTSMYLCATVSGATNEKLFFGSGTQLSVL.

The chain has TRBV6-5 and TRBJ2-7; the match to TRBD1 covers 7 bases. The CDR3 consists of 13 residues. Trimming took 6 bases from V and 5 from J; bases not matched to a gene: 7. Looked up from germline, CDR1 is MNHEY and CDR2 is SVGAGI. CDR3 DNA: TGTGCCAGCAGCGCTACGACAGGGAACGAGCAGTACTTC. Protein product: CASSATTGNEQYF.

The rearrangement joins TRBV7-3 to TRBJ1-1; 9 nucleotides match TRBD1. This CDR3 is 14 amino acids long. Per germline, CDR1 SGHTA and CDR2 FQGTGA. With V trimmed by 4 bases and J by 5 bases, 5 bases remained unmatched. The CDR3 loop is CASSSTGQGTEAFF. CDR3 nucleotides: TGTGCCAGCAGCTCAACGGGACAGGGAACTGAAGCTTTCTTT.